This T cell receptor (beta chain) stems from a study of blood T cell repertoires in COVID-19. Study background: Samples came from the United States, Italy and Spain, spanning acute and convalescent COVID-19. The analysed material was cDNA or gDNA that came from T cells, B-cell-depleted T cells, or PBMCs.

In the authors' methods: It was from reference gene primer amplification that nucleated cell counts were estimated. TCRdb's table, derived via immunoSEQ multiplex PCR, lists solely in-frame clones and lacks some. V and J calls and clone size are given by that table; D and trimming were obtained from the DNA. The sample holds 70,000 to 80,000 clones, 75% to 90% seen once. Trimming removed 3 bases from V and 8 bases from J; junction bases left unmatched: 6. The CDR3 is 14 amino acids. Germline CDR1 SGHNT, CDR2 YYREEE (reference sequence). V usage is TRBV5-4 and J usage is TRBJ2-3; 10 bases fit TRBD1. This TCR came from a human donor in a cohort sampled during active COVID-19. The sample taken for sequencing was peripheral blood. The CDR3 bases are TGTGCCAGCAGCTGGGGGACAGGGGCAGGTACGCAGTATTTT. Encoded protein: CASSWGTGAGTQYF. The complete variable domain, with remaining parts taken from reference TRBV5-4 and TRBJ2-3, reads ETGVTQSPTHLIKTRGQQVTLRCSSQSGHNTVSWYQQALGQGPQFIFQYYREEENGRGNFPPRFSGLQFPNYSSELNVNALELDDSALYLCASSWGTGAGTQYFGPGTRLTVL.